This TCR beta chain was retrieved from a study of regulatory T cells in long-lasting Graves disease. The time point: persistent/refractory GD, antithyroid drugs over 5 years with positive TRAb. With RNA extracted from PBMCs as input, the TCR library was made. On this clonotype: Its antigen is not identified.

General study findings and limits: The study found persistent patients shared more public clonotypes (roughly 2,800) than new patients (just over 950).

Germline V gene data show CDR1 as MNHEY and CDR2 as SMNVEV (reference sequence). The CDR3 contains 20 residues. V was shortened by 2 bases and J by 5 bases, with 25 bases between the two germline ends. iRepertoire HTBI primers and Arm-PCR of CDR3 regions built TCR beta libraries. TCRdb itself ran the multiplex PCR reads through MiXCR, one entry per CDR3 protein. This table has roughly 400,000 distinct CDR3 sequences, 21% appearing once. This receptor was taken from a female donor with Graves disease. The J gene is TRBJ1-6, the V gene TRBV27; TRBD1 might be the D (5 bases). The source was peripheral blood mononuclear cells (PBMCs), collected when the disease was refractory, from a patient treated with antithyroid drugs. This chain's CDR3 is CASSLTGHAFSFQDNSPLHF. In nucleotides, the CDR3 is TGTGCCAGCAGTTTAACCGGACACGCTTTCTCCTTCCAGGATAATTCACCCCTCCACTTT.